This T cell receptor (beta chain) comes out of a study of blood T cell repertoires in COVID-19. Study background: Acute and convalescent COVID-19 samples came from the United States, Italy and Spain.

Sequencing was performed with immunoSEQ multiplex PCR; in TCRdb, only in-frame clones are kept and a portion is missing. The repertoire includes under 250,000 clones, 80% to 85% of them detected once, and about 1.5% sits in the top ten. Sequencing used peripheral blood. This TCR came from a woman in her thirties or forties who had recovered from COVID-19.

DNA for the CDR3: TGTGCCAGCAGTACGGGGTCAAATCAGCCCCAGCATTTT. Translated, it gives CASSTGSNQPQHF. The chain has TRBV12-3 or TRBV12-4 and TRBJ1-5, with D unclear. This CDR3 contains 13 residues. The V and J ends lost 5 bases and 4 bases respectively, with 9 bases between them.